This TCR beta chain was identified in a study of cytotoxic CD8 clonotypes in ibrutinib-treated CLL. Data came from immunoSEQ multiplex PCR; TCRdb stores just in-frame clones and leaves some out. The sample has 90,000 to 150,000 clones, 55% to 75% seen once. The germline CDR1 and CDR2 sequences are MDHEN and SYDVKM. With V trimmed by 5 bases and J by 5 bases, 12 bases remained unmatched. The CDR3 has 16 residues. The sequence was collected from a human donor with chronic lymphocytic leukemia. V usage is TRBV28 and J usage is TRBJ2-5, with 9 bases identical to TRBD1. The specimen comprised PBMCs, sampled after 24 months of ibrutinib treatment. CDR3 region: CASSSSGTGSLETQYF. The CDR3 coding sequence is TGTGCCAGCAGTAGCTCCGGGACAGGGTCCCTTGAGACCCAGTACTTC.